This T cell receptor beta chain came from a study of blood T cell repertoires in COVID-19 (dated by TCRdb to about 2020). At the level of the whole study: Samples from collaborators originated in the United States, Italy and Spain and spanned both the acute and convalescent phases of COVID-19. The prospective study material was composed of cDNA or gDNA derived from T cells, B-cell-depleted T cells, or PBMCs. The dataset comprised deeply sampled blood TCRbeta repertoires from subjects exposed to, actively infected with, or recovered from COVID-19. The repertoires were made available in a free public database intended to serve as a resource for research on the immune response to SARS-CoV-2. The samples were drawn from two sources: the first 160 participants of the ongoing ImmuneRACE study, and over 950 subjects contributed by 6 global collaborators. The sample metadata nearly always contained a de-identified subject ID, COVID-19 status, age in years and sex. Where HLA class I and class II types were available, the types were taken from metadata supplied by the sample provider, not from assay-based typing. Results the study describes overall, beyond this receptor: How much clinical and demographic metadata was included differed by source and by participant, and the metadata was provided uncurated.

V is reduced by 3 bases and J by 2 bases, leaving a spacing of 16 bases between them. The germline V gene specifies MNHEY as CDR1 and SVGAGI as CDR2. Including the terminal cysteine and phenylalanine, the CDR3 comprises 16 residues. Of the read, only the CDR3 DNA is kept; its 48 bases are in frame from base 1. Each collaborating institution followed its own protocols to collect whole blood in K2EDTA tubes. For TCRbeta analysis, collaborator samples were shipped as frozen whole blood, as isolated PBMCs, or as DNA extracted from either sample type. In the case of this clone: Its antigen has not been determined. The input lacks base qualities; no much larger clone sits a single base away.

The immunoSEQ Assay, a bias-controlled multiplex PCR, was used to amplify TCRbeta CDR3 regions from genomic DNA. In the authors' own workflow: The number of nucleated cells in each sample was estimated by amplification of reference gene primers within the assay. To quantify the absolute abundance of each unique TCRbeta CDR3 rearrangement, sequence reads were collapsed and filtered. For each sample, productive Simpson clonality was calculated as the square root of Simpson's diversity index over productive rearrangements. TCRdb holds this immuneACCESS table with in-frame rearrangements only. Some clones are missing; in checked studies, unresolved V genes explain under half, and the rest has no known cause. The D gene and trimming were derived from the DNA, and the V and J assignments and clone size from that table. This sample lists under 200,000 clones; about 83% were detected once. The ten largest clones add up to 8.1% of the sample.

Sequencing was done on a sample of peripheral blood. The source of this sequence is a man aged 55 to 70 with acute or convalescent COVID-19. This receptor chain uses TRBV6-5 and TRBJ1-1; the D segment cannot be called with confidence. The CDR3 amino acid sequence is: CASSYPPSGRNTEAFF. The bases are TGTGCCAGCAGTTATCCCCCCTCCGGGAGAAACACTGAAGCTTTCTTT.